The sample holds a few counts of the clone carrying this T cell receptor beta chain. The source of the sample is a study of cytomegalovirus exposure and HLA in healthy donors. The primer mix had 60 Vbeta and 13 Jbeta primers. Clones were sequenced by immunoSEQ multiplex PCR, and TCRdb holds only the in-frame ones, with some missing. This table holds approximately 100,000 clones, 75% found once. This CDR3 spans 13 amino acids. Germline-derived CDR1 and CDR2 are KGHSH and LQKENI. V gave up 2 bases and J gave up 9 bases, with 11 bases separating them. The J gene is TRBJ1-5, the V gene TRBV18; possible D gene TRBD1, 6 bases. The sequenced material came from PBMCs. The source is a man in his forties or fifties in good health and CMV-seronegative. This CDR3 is CASSPTGLSPQHF. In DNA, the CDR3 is TGTGCCAGCTCACCAACAGGGTTGTCGCCCCAGCATTTT. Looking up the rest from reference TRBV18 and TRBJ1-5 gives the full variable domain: NAGVMQNPRHLVRRRGQEARLRCSPMKGHSHVYWYRQLPEEGLKFMVYLQKENIIDESGMPKERFSAEFPKEGPSILRIQQVVRGDSAAYFCASSPTGLSPQHFGDGTRLSIL.